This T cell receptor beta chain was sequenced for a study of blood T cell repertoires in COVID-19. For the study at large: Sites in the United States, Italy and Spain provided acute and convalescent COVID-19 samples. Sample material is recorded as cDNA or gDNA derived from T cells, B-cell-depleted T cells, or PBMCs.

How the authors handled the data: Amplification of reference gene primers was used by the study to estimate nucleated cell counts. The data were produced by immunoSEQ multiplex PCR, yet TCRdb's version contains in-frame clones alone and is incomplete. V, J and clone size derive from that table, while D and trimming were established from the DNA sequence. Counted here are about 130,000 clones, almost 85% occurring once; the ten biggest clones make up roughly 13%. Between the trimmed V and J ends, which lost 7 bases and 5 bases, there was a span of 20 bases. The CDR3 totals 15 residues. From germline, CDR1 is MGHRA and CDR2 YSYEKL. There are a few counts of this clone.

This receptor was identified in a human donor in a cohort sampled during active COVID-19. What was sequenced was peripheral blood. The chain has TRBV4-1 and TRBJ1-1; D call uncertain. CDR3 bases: TGCGCCAGCACCGCGAGAGAAGGGAGAGGGACTGAAGCTTTCTTT. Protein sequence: CASTAREGRGTEAFF.